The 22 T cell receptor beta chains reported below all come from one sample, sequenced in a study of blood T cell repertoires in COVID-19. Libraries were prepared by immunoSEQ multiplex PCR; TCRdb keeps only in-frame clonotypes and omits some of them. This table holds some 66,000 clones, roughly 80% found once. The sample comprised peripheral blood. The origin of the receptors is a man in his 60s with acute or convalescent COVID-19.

The CDR3 sequence: CASSANRVRTTEAFF. The CDR3 bases are TGTGCCAGCAGTGCAAACAGGGTACGAACGACTGAAGCTTTCTTT. The V gene is TRBV27, the J gene TRBJ1-1; possibly TRBD1 for D (6 bases). The germline CDR1 and CDR2 sequences are MNHEY and SMNVEV (reference sequence). The CDR3 sequence is 15 residues long. The V gene lost 5 bases and the J gene lost 5 bases, with 18 bases spanning the gap.

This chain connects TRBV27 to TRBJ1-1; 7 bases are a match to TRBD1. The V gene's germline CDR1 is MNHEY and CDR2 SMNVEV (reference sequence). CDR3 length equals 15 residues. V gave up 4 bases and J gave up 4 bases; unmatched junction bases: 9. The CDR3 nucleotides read TGTGCCAGCAGTTGGGGTGGAGGGGGCGTCACTGAAGCTTTCTTT. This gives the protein CASSWGGGGVTEAFF.

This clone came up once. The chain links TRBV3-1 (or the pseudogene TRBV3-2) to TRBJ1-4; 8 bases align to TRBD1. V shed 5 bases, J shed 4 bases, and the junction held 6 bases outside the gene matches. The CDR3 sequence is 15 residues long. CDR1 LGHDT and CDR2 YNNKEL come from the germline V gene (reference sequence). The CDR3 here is CASSIGQGFNEKLFF. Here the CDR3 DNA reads TGTGCCAGCAGCATAGGACAGGGCTTTAATGAAAAACTGTTTTTT.

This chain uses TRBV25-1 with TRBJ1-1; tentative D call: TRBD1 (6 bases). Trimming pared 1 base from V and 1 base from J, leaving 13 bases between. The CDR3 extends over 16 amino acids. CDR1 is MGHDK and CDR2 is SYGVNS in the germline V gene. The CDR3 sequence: CASSESSWGRNTEAFF. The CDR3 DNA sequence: TGTGCCAGCAGTGAATCGAGTTGGGGGCGGAACACTGAAGCTTTCTTT.

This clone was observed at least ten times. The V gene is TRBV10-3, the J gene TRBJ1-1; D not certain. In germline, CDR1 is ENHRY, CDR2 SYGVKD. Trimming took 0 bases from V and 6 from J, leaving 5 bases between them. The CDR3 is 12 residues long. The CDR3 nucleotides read TGTGCCATCAGTGAGTCCCGAGCTGAAGCTTTCTTT. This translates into CAISESRAEAFF.

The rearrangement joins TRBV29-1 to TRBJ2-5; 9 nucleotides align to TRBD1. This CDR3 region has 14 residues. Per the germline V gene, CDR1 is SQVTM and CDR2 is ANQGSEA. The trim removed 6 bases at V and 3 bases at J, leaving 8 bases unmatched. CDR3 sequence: CSVKIQGAEETQYF. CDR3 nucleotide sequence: TGCAGCGTGAAAATACAGGGGGCGGAAGAGACCCAGTACTTC.

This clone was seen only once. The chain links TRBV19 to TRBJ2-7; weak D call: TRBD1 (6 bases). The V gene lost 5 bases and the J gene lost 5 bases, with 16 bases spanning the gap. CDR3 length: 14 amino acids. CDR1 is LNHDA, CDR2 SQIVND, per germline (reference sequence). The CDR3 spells CASSGAGAVHEQYF. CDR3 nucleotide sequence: TGTGCCAGTAGTGGGGCAGGGGCCGTCCACGAGCAGTACTTC.

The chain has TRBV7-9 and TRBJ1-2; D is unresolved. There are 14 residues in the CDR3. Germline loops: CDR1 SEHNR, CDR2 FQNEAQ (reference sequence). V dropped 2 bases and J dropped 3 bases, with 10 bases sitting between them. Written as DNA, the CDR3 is TGTGCCAGCAGCTTAAGCCCCTACTACTATGGCTACACCTTC. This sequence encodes CASSLSPYYYGYTF.

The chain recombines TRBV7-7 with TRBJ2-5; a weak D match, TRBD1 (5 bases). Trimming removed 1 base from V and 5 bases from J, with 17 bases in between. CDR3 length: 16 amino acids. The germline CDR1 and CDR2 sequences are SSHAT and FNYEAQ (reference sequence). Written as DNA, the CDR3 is TGTGCCAGCAGCTTAGGGCTGCAGGGTTTGGTGGAGACCCAGTACTTC. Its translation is CASSLGLQGLVETQYF.

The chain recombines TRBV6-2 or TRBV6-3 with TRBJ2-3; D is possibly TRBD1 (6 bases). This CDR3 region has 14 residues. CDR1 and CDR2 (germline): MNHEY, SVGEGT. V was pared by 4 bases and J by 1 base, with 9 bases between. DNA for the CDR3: TGTGCCAGCAGTTGGGCAGGGGGCACAGATACGCAGTATTTT. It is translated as CASSWAGGTDTQYF.

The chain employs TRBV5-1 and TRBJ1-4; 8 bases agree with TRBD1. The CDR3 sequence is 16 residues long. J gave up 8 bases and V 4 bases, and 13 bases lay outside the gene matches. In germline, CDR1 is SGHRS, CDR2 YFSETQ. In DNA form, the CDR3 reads TGCGCCAGCAGCACAGGAGGGACAGGAAAGGGCGAAAAACTGTTTTTT. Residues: CASSTGGTGKGEKLFF. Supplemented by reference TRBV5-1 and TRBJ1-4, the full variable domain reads KAGVTQTPRYLIKTRGQQVTLSCSPISGHRSVSWYQQTPGQGLQFLFEYFSETQRNKGNFPGRFSGRQFSNSRSEMNVSTLELGDSALYLCASSTGGTGKGEKLFFGSGTQLSVL.

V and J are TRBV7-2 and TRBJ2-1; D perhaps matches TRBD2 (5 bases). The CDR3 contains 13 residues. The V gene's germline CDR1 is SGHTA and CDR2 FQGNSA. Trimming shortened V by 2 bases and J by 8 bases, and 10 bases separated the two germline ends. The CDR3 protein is CASSLPLAYEQFF. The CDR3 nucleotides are TGTGCCAGCAGCTTACCCCTAGCCTATGAGCAGTTCTTC.

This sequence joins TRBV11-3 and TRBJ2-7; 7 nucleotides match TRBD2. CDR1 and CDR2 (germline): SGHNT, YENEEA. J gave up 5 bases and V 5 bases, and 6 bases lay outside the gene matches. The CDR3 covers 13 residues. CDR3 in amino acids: CASSPPGGNEQYF. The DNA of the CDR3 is TGTGCCAGCAGCCCCCCGGGAGGTAACGAGCAGTACTTC.

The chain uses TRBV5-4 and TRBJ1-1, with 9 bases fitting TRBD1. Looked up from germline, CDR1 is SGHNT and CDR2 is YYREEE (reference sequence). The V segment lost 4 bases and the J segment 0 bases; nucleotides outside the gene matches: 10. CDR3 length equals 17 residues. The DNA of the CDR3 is TGTGCCAGCAGCCCTATTGGACAGGGGTACATGAACACTGAAGCTTTCTTT. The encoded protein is CASSPIGQGYMNTEAFF.

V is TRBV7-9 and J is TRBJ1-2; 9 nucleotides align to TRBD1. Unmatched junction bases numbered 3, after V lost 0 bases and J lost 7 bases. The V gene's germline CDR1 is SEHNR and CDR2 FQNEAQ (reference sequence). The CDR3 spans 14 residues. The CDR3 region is CASSLAGQGGGYTF. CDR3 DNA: TGTGCCAGCAGCTTAGCGGGACAGGGTGGTGGCTACACCTTC.

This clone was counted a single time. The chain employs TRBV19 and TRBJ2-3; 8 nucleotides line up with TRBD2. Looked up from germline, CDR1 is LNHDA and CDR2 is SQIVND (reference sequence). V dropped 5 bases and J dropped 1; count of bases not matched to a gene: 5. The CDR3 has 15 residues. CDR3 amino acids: CASSLGLAGTDTQYF. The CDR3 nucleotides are TGTGCCAGTAGTTTAGGACTAGCAGGCACAGATACGCAGTATTTT.

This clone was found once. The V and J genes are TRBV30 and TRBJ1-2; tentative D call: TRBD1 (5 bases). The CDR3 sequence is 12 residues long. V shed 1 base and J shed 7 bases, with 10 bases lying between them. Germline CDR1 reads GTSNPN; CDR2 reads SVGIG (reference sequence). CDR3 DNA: TGTGCCTGGAGTGCGGGGGGTATTGGCTACACCTTC. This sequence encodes CAWSAGGIGYTF.

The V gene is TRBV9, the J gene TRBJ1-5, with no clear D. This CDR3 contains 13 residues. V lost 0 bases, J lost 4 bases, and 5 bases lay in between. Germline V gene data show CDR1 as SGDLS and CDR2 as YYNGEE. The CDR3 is CASSVGQNQPQHF. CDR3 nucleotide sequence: TGTGCCAGCAGCGTAGGCCAGAATCAGCCCCAGCATTTT.

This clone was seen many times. The CDR3 DNA reads TGTGCCTGGAGTCTAGGAAGCTCCTACGAGCAGTACGTC. Translating gives CAWSLGSSYEQYV. The chain employs TRBV30 and TRBJ2-7; D is unresolved. The CDR3 length is 13 residues. V was shortened by 2 bases and J by 0 bases, with 8 bases between the two germline ends. The germline V gene encodes CDR1 GTSNPN and CDR2 SVGIG (reference sequence).

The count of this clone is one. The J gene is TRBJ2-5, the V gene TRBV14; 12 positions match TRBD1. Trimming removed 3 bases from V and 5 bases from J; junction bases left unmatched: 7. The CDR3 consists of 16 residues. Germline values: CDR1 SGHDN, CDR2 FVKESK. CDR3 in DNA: TGTGCCAGCAGCCAGTGGGGACAGGGGGCGCGGGAGACCCAGTACTTC. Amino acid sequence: CASSQWGQGARETQYF.

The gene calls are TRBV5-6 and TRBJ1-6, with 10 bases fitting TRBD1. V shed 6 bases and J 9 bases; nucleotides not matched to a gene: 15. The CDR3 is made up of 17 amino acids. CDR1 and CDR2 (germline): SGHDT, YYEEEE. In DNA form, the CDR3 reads TGTGCCAGCACCCCAAGAACCGGGGGACAGGGGCTTTCACCCCTCCACTTT. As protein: CASTPRTGGQGLSPLHF.

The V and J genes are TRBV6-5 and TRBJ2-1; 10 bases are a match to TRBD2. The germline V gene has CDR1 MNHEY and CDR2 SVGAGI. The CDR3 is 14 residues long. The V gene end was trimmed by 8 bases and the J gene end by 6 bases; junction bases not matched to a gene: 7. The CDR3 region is CASRSGGAVNEQFF. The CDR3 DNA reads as TGTGCCAGCCGAAGCGGGGGGGCTGTCAATGAGCAGTTCTTC.